One and the same sample provided the 21 T cell receptor beta chains below, sequenced in a study of identical twins. TCRdb called the 5' RACE reads again in MiXCR, with one record for every CDR3 protein. The table lists more than 1.5 million distinct CDR3 sequences, about 30% of them singletons. Sequenced sample: cord blood. The receptor set was obtained from a newborn girl in good health.

The chain carries TRBV10-3 and TRBJ2-7; D call uncertain. V dropped 7 bases and J dropped 2 bases, with 12 bases sitting between them. CDR3 length: 13 residues. Germline CDR1 reads ENHRY; CDR2 reads SYGVKD. The DNA for the CDR3 is TGTGCCATCATCAAGGACGGAACCTACGAGCAGTACTTC. Amino acid sequence: CAIIKDGTYEQYF.

This clonotype was recorded a few times. The chain employs TRBV27 and TRBJ2-7; D not resolved. This CDR3 is built from 13 residues. V was clipped by 1 base and J by 2 bases, with 6 bases between them. The V gene's germline CDR1 is MNHEY and CDR2 SMNVEV (reference sequence). The CDR3 region is CASSLYAAYEQYF. The CDR3 region has the DNA TGTGCCAGCAGTTTATACGCAGCCTACGAGCAGTACTTC.

For this clonotype: A junction boundary mismatches the germline segment, possibly from a read error. J is TRBJ2-3 and V is TRBV7-2; no clear D gene. The CDR3 sequence is 13 residues long. Per germline, CDR1 SGHTA and CDR2 FQGNSA. CDR3 DNA sequence: TGTGCCAGGAGCTTAGGAGGCACAGATACGCAGTATTTT. Amino acid sequence: CARSLGGTDTQYF. The whole variable domain, filled in from reference TRBV7-2 and TRBJ2-3, reads GAGVSQSPSNKVTEKGKDVELRCDPISGHTALYWYRQSLGQGLEFLIYFQGNSAPDKSGLPSDRFSAERTGGSVSTLTIQRTQQEDSAVYLCARSLGGTDTQYFGPGTRLTVL.

A note on this clonotype: At one end the junction does not follow the germline gene, possibly because of a read error. The chain recombines TRBV28 with TRBJ1-4; a possible D gene is TRBD1 (5 bases). This CDR3 has 16 residues. From germline, CDR1 is MDHEN and CDR2 SYDVKM. CDR3 residues: CASRTSGTKGNERLFF. Here the CDR3 DNA reads TGTGCCAGCAGGACCTCCGGGACCAAGGGCAATGAAAGACTGTTTTTT.

In this sample, this clonotype turned up many times. The CDR3 protein is CASSYRGGEQFF. Here the CDR3 DNA reads TGTGCCAGCAGTTACAGGGGAGGTGAGCAGTTCTTC. The chain couples TRBV6-6 to TRBJ2-1; D perhaps matches TRBD2 (6 bases). The germline V and J ends were trimmed by 2 bases and 9 bases, with 8 bases remaining between them. The CDR3 extends over 12 amino acids. Per germline, CDR1 MNHNY and CDR2 SVGAGI (reference sequence).

V usage is TRBV27 and J usage is TRBJ2-3; D gene uncertain. Germline lookup yields CDR1 MNHEY and CDR2 SMNVEV (reference sequence). Trimming removed 5 bases at V and 5 bases at J, with 17 bases between. The CDR3 sequence is 15 residues long. CDR3 residues: CASSLLAPAVDTQYF. CDR3 DNA sequence: TGTGCCAGCAGTCTCCTGGCTCCCGCGGTAGATACGCAGTATTTT.

There are a few counts of this clonotype. This chain links TRBV5-1 with TRBJ2-7; D may match TRBD1 or TRBD2 (5 bases each). CDR1 SGHRS and CDR2 YFSETQ come from the germline V gene. The CDR3 is made up of 15 amino acids. Trimming removed 0 bases at V and 1 base at J, with 11 bases between. CDR3 amino acids: CASSLGDGTSYEQYF. The CDR3 bases are TGCGCCAGCAGCTTGGGGGACGGCACGTCCTACGAGCAGTACTTC. Complete variable domain (other parts from reference TRBV5-1 and TRBJ2-7): KAGVTQTPRYLIKTRGQQVTLSCSPISGHRSVSWYQQTPGQGLQFLFEYFSETQRNKGNFPGRFSGRQFSNSRSEMNVSTLELGDSALYLCASSLGDGTSYEQYFGPGTRLTVT.

In its sample, this clonotype was seen a few times. The chain carries TRBV28 and TRBJ2-5, with no clear D. Trimming removed 6 bases at V and 4 bases at J, with 18 bases between. The CDR3 extends over 15 amino acids. Germline V CDR1 and CDR2: MDHEN, SYDVKM. CDR3 residues: CASRQPRAPGETQYF. CDR3 sequence (DNA): TGTGCCAGCAGACAACCCCGGGCCCCAGGAGAGACCCAGTACTTC.

The CDR3 here is CASSHLGAPGELFF. The CDR3 region has the DNA TGCGCCAGCAGCCATCTAGGGGCGCCCGGGGAGCTGTTTTTT. The V and J genes are TRBV4-1 and TRBJ2-2, with D possibly TRBD1 on 5 matching bases. V was cut by 3 bases and J by 6 bases, with 11 bases left in between. Per germline, CDR1 MGHRA and CDR2 YSYEKL. This CDR3 has 14 amino acids.

This chain links TRBV27 with TRBJ2-1; TRBD1 matches at 7 bases. The V and J ends lost 2 bases and 6 bases, in that order; junction bases with no gene match: 10. CDR3 size: 16 residues. CDR1 is MNHEY, CDR2 SMNVEV, per germline (reference sequence). The CDR3 DNA is TGTGCCAGCAGTTTAAGGGGGCGGACAGGACGCAATGAGCAGTTCTTC. This codes for CASSLRGRTGRNEQFF.

CDR3 DNA: TGCAGTGCTAGAGTGGGACTAGCGGGAGGAAGGTCCTACAATGAGCAGTTCTTC. Protein: CSARVGLAGGRSYNEQFF. This chain connects TRBV20-1 to TRBJ2-1; 15 bases line up with TRBD2. J gave up 1 base and V 1 base, and 5 bases lay outside the gene matches. The CDR3 extends over 18 amino acids. Germline V gives CDR1 DFQATT, CDR2 SNEGSKA (reference sequence).

This clonotype was counted a single time. This chain's CDR3 is CASSETGITGYTF. CDR3 nucleotide sequence: TGTGCCAGTAGTGAGACAGGGATCACTGGCTACACCTTC. The chain recombines TRBV19 with TRBJ1-2, with TRBD1 matching 7 bases. The CDR3 covers 13 residues. Trimming took 5 bases from V and 7 from J; bases not matched to a gene: 7. The germline CDR1 and CDR2 sequences are LNHDA and SQIVND (reference sequence). The entire variable domain, with the rest obtained from reference TRBV19 and TRBJ1-2, is as follows: DGGITQSPKYLFRKEGQNVTLSCEQNLNHDAMYWYRQDPGQGLRLIYYSQIVNDFQKGDIAEGYSVSREKKESFPLTVTSAQKNPTAFYLCASSETGITGYTFGSGTRLTVV.

This clonotype has more than one count but fewer than ten. The chain recombines TRBV6-6 with TRBJ1-6, with TRBD1 matching over 9 bases. The CDR3 loop spans 15 amino acids. From germline, CDR1 is MNHNY and CDR2 SVGAGI (reference sequence). Trimming cost V 2 bases and J 9 bases; bases outside gene matches: 5. The CDR3 reads CASSYRDRASSPLHF. CDR3 nucleotide sequence: TGTGCCAGCAGTTACCGGGACAGGGCGAGTTCACCCCTCCACTTT.

V usage is TRBV20-1 and J usage is TRBJ2-1, with 7 bases identical to TRBD1. Germline-derived CDR1 and CDR2 are DFQATT and SNEGSKA (reference sequence). This CDR3 spans 16 amino acids. V lost 0 bases, J lost 5 bases, and 10 bases stayed unmatched. Here the CDR3 DNA reads TGCAGTGCTAGAGATAACAGCAGGGGGATGAACAATGAGCAGTTCTTC. The encoded protein is CSARDNSRGMNNEQFF.

The chain recombines TRBV25-1 with TRBJ2-1; D could derive from TRBD1 or TRBD2 (6 bases each). CDR1 and CDR2 (germline): MGHDK, SYGVNS. The ends were cut back, 2 bases at V and 5 bases at J, with 13 bases in the middle. This CDR3 is built from 15 residues. CDR3 amino acids: CASSEALGGHNEQFF. DNA of the CDR3: TGTGCCAGCAGTGAAGCACTTGGGGGGCACAATGAGCAGTTCTTC.

The rearrangement uses TRBV12-3 or TRBV12-4 and TRBJ1-4, with 7 positions matching TRBD1. The CDR3 has 12 amino acids. Unmatched junction bases numbered 4, after V lost 7 bases and J lost 8 bases. The CDR3 coding sequence is TGTGCCAGCACCGCCAGGGGGGAAAAACTGTTTTTT. The encoded protein is CASTARGEKLFF.

As regards this clonotype: Compared with germline, one end of the junction differs, possibly owing to a read error. The J gene is TRBJ1-2, the V gene TRBV27, with no clear D. This CDR3 comprises 13 residues. Germline CDR1 and CDR2: MNHEY and SMNVEV (reference sequence). In nucleotides, the CDR3 is TGTGCCGGCAGTTTACGGCCGTTCTATGGCTACACCTTC. Amino acid sequence: CAGSLRPFYGYTF.

The rearrangement links TRBV4-2 to TRBJ2-3; possibly TRBD2 for D (5 bases). From germline, CDR1 is LGHNA and CDR2 YNFKEQ. The CDR3 runs 17 residues. Trimming took 1 base from V and 6 from J, leaving 20 bases between them. The CDR3 DNA follows: TGTGCCAGCAGCCAAGTTCTCAGCGGCGCCGATCGGGATACGCAGTATTTT. Amino acids: CASSQVLSGADRDTQYF.

This clonotype was seen at least ten times. An end of the junction does not agree with germline; a read error may underlie this. This chain connects TRBV7-2 to TRBJ2-7; 7 bases agree with TRBD1. CDR1 and CDR2 (germline): SGHTA, FQGNSA. The CDR3 runs 13 residues. The CDR3 nucleotides read TGCGCCAGCAGCTTGGACAGGCGGTACGAGCAGTACTTC. This gives the protein CASSLDRRYEQYF.

V and J are TRBV4-2 and TRBJ1-2; TRBD1 aligns across 9 bases. This CDR3 spans 14 amino acids. The junction had 6 bases not matched to a gene; V was cut back by 2 bases and J by 8 bases. The germline gives CDR1 LGHNA, CDR2 YNFKEQ. DNA for the CDR3: TGTGCCAGCAGCCAACGACAGGGGGAATTAGGCTACACCTTC. Protein: CASSQRQGELGYTF.

The rearrangement uses TRBV20-1 and TRBJ1-1; 7 bases match TRBD1. The CDR3 totals 12 residues. Looked up from germline, CDR1 is DFQATT and CDR2 is SNEGSKA (reference sequence). The CDR3 nucleotides read TGCCAAGGGTCAGGGGGGAACACTGAAGCTTTCTTT. Translating it yields CQGSGGNTEAFF.